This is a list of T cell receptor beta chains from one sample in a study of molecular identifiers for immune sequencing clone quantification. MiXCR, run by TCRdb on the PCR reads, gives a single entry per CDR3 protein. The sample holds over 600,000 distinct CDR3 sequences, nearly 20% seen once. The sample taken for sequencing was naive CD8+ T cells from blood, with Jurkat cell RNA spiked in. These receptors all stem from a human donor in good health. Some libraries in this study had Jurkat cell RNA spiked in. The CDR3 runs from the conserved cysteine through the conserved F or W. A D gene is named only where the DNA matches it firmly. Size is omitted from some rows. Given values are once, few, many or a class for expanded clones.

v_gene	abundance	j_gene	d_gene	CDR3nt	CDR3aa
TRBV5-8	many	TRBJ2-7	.	TGTGCCAGCAGCTTGGTAGGGACACTATCCTACGAGCAGTACTTC	CASSLVGTLSYEQYF
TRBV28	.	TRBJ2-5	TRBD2	TGTGCCAGCAGATCCCCGGGCTGGGCACGACTAGCGGGACGAGAGACCCAGTACTTC	CASRSPGWARLAGRETQYF
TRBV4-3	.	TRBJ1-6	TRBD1	TGCGCCAGCAGCCAAGATTTGGACAGGGGACCATCACCCCTCCACTTT	CASSQDLDRGPSPLHF
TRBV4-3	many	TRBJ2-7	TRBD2	TGCGCCAGCAGCCCGGGGGGACGGAGCTCCTACGAGCAGTACTTC	CASSPGGRSSYEQYF
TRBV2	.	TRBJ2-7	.	TGTGCCAGCGGCGCGGGCCCCTACGAGCAGTACTTC	CASGAGPYEQYF
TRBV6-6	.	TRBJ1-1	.	TGTGCCAGCAGTTTACCACGGACGGTGAACACTGAAGCTCTCTTT	CASSLPRTVNTEALF
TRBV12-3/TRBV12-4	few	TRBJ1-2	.	TGTGCCAGCAGTTTATTTACGGAAAACTATGGCTACACCTTC	CASSLFTENYGYTF
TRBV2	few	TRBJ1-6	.	TGTGCCAGCAGTGAAGCTCGTACAGCCTTCATCCTCCCCCTCCACTTT	CASSEARTAFILPLHF
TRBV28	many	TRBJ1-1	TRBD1	TGTGCCAGTGACAGGGGGCACGGTGAAGCTTTCTTT	CASDRGHGEAFF
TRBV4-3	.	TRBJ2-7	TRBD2	TGCGCCAGCAGCCAAGATCCGACTAGCGTTAATTCCTACGAGCAGTACTTC	CASSQDPTSVNSYEQYF
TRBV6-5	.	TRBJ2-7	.	TGTGCCAGCAGTTACGGGGGGGCCCCCTACGAGCAGTACTTC	CASSYGGAPYEQYF
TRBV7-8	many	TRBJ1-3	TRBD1	TGTGCCAGCACCCGGGTGGAGACAGGGCTCTTGAGGGGAAACACCATATATTTT	CASTRVETGLLRGNTIYF
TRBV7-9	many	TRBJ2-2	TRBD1	TGTGCCAGCAGCCAACAGGGGGTCGCCGGGGAGCTGTTTTTT	CASSQQGVAGELFF
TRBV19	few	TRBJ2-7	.	TGTGCCAGTAGCCTCGGATCCGGGCACTACGAGCAGTACTTC	CASSLGSGHYEQYF
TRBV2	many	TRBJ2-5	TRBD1	TGTGCCACACGTGGGGACAGCCAAGAGACCCAGTACTTC	CATRGDSQETQYF
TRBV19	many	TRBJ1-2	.	TGTGCCAGTAGTATGATAGGGGTCGAGGAGCTGACCTTC	CASSMIGVEELTF
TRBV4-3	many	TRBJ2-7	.	TGCGCCAGCAGCCAAGATCCTTCGGGGGACGAGCAGTACTTC	CASSQDPSGDEQYF
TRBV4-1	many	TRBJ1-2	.	TGCGCCAGCAGCCAAGATCTATGGGCGGAAGGGGCGCCTCTATATGGCTACACCTTC	CASSQDLWAEGAPLYGYTF
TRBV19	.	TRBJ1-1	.	TGTGCCAGTAGTACCAGAACACGGACCTGGATGGGCACTGAAGCTTTCTTT	CASSTRTRTWMGTEAFF
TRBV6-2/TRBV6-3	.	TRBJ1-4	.	TGTGCCAGCAGGTACAACGAAAAACTGTTTTTT	CASRYNEKLFF